This record covers a single T cell receptor (beta chain). The data originate from a study of T cell changes during pregnancy in multiple sclerosis. Measured with immunoSEQ multiplex PCR; TCRdb has only the in-frame clones, and not every one. The profile shows tens of thousands of clones, 90% to 95% of them singletons. CDR1 is WNHNN, CDR2 SYGVQD, per germline (reference sequence). The CDR3 contains 14 residues. Trimming stripped 6 bases from V and 0 bases from J, with 8 bases between. The chain uses TRBV10-1 and TRBJ2-2; a possible D gene is TRBD1 (6 bases). This TCR derives from a female donor with multiple sclerosis, enrolled in a pregnancy study. The sequenced sample was peripheral blood, obtained in the third trimester of pregnancy. Here the CDR3 reads CASSDRPNTGELFF. DNA for the CDR3: TGCGCCAGCAGCGACAGGCCGAACACCGGGGAGCTGTTTTTT.